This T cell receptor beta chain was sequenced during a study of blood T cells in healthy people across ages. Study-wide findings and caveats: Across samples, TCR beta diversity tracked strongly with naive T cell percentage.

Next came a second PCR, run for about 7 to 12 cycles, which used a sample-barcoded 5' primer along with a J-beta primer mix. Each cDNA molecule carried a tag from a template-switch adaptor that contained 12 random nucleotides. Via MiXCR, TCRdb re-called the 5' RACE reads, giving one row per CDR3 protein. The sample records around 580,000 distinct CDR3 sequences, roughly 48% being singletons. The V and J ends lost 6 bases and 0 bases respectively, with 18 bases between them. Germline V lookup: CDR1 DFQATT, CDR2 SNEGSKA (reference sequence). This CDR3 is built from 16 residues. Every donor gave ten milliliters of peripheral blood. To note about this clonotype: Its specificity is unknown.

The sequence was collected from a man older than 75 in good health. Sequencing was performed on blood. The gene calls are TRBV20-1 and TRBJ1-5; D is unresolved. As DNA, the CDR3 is TGCAGTGCCCCCTTCCCGGGGTCGGGTAGCAATCAGCCCCAGCATTTT. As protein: CSAPFPGSGSNQPQHF.